This is a list of T cell receptor beta chains from one sample in a study of T cell responses to AZD1222 COVID-19 vaccine. Profiling relied on immunoSEQ multiplex PCR, and the TCRdb table lists in-frame clones only, not all of them. This table has about 180,000 clones, approximately 90% appearing once. The specimen comprised peripheral blood, sampled on day 0 of AZD1222 vaccination. The receptor set was obtained from an adult in good health. Both conserved end residues are part of each CDR3. A D gene is named only where the DNA matches it firmly. Clone size is not always given. Where it is, it says once, few, many or a class for expanded clones.

>TRBV3-1/TRBV3-2|NA|TRBJ1-2|once
TGTGCCAGCAGCCACCGAAGGACGGGTTTATACACCTTC
CASSHRRTGLYTF
>TRBV3-1/TRBV3-2|TRBD1|TRBJ2-7|NA
TGTGCCAGCAGCCAAGCCGGACAGGGTAGTAACGAGCAGTACTTC
CASSQAGQGSNEQYF
>TRBV9|TRBD2|TRBJ2-7|NA
TGTGCCAGCAGCGTAGGAAGGGTGGAGGGACTAGCAGAAACGTTCAACGAGCAGTACTTC
CASSVGRVEGLAETFNEQYF
>TRBV6-5|TRBD1|TRBJ1-5|NA
TGTGCCAGCATAAGGGACAGGGCTATAAGTCAGCCCCAGCATTTT
CASIRDRAISQPQHF
>TRBV6-5|TRBD1|TRBJ1-2|NA
TGTGCCACACTGGGGGGACAGGGGTCTAACTATGGCTACACCTTC
CATLGGQGSNYGYTF
>TRBV3-1/TRBV3-2|TRBD2|TRBJ2-1|NA
TGTGCCAGCAGTCGAACTAGCGGCAATGAGCAGTTCTTC
CASSRTSGNEQFF
>TRBV7-2|NA|TRBJ1-5|NA
TGTGCCAGCAGTCGAGACAGTTCTTATCAGCCCCAGCATTTT
CASSRDSSYQPQHF
>TRBV2|TRBD2|TRBJ2-7|NA
TGTGCCAGCAGTGAACCTAGCGGCTTCTCCTACGAGCAGTACTTC
CASSEPSGFSYEQYF
>TRBV5-4|TRBD1|TRBJ2-2|NA
TGTGCCAGCAGGAGGGACAGGGAGGACACCGGGGAGCTGTTTTTT
CASRRDREDTGELFF
>TRBV25-1|NA|TRBJ1-1|NA
TGTGCCAGCAGTTTGAATTTTCGCGGGAACACTGAAGCTTTCTTT
CASSLNFRGNTEAFF
>TRBV5-1|TRBD1|TRBJ1-2|NA
TGCGCCAGCAGCTTGGCCGAGGGGGCGACCTATGGCTACACCTTC
CASSLAEGATYGYTF
>TRBV24-1|NA|TRBJ1-2|NA
TGTGCCACCAGTGATCCCCAGCGAGCTAACTATGGCTACACCTTC
CATSDPQRANYGYTF
>TRBV11-2|NA|TRBJ1-1|NA
TGTGCCAGCAGCCGAGTAGATATGAACACTGAAGCTTTCTTT
CASSRVDMNTEAFF
>TRBV4-1|NA|TRBJ1-4|few
TGCGCCAGCAGCTCTCCTGCACTAAGAAGAGAACAGAGTTTGAGGGAGGAAAAACTGTTTTTT
CASSSPALRREQSLREEKLFF
>TRBV10-2|TRBD1|TRBJ2-7|NA
TGCGCCAGCAGTGACCGTACCGGGACAGGGAATTACGAGCAGTACTTC
CASSDRTGTGNYEQYF
>TRBV6-1|NA|TRBJ2-1|NA
TGTGCCAGCAGTGAGGTCCCGGGGAGTTACAATGAGCAGTTCTTC
CASSEVPGSYNEQFF
>TRBV27|NA|TRBJ2-7|NA
TGTGCCAGCAGTTTGGTCGGCGACGGAGCCTACGAGCAGTACTTC
CASSLVGDGAYEQYF
>TRBV5-4|TRBD2|TRBJ2-5|NA
TGTGCCAGCAGCCTAGTTTCTAGCGGGAGGGAGACCCAGTACTTC
CASSLVSSGRETQYF
>TRBV19|NA|TRBJ1-3|NA
TGTGCCAGTAGTCGGGGGAGCTCTGGAAACACCATATATTTT
CASSRGSSGNTIYF
>TRBV5-1|NA|TRBJ1-1|NA
TGCGCCAGCAGCTTGTTAGTGGCCGGCGGGAACACTGAAGCTTTCTTT
CASSLLVAGGNTEAFF
>TRBV5-1|TRBD1|TRBJ2-7|NA
TGCGCCAGCAGCAAAGGACAGGATTCCTACTACTACGAGCAGTACTTC
CASSKGQDSYYYEQYF
>TRBV19|NA|TRBJ2-1|NA
TGTGCCGTTAGCAGGGCCGACTACAATGAGCAGTTCTTC
CAVSRADYNEQFF
>TRBV9|NA|TRBJ1-2|NA
TGTGCCAGCAGCCACCTCCCTGGCTCTGGCTACACCTTC
CASSHLPGSGYTF
>TRBV18|NA|TRBJ2-5|NA
TGTGCCAGCTCCTCCATCCAAGAGACCCAGTACTTC
CASSSIQETQYF
>TRBV18|TRBD2|TRBJ2-2|once
TGTGCCAGCTCACCACGACTAGCGGGCGACAACACCGGGGAGCTGTTTTTT
CASSPRLAGDNTGELFF
>TRBV6-5|TRBD2|TRBJ2-1|NA
TGTGCCAGCAGGGTAACTAGCGGGACCGAGCAGTTCTTC
CASRVTSGTEQFF
>TRBV19|NA|TRBJ2-3|NA
TGTGCCAGTAGTATAGTACCTAGCGGCACAGATACGCAGTATTTT
CASSIVPSGTDTQYF
>TRBV30|TRBD2|TRBJ2-5|few
TGTGCCTGGATTAGGGGACTAGCCGAAGGGACCCAAGAGACCCAGTACTTC
CAWIRGLAEGTQETQYF
>TRBV7-9|TRBD1|TRBJ1-5|NA
TGTGCCAGCAGCCCCGGGACAGGGTTACAGCCCCAGCATTTT
CASSPGTGLQPQHF
>TRBV28|NA|TRBJ1-4|NA
TGTGCCAGCAGTTTAGAGTCGGGGGCGGGTAATGAAAAACTGTTTTTT
CASSLESGAGNEKLFF
>TRBV30|NA|TRBJ1-6|once
TGTGCCTGGAGTGTAGGGGGTAATTCACCCCTCCACTTT
CAWSVGGNSPLHF
>TRBV5-1|NA|TRBJ2-1|NA
TGCGCCAGCAGCTTGGACCCGGAGCGGGCCCTCTCCTACAATGAGCAGTTCTTC
CASSLDPERALSYNEQFF
>TRBV7-2|NA|TRBJ1-1|few
TGTGCCAGCAGCCAAGGGATCTTCAACACTGAAGCTTTCTTT
CASSQGIFNTEAFF
>TRBV4-2|TRBD1|TRBJ1-1|once
TGTGCCAGCAGCCAACCGGGACAGGGGGGTTTTGAGACTGAAGCTTTCTTT
CASSQPGQGGFETEAFF
>TRBV30|NA|TRBJ2-7|NA
TGTGCCTGGAGTGCTGTATCCCCCTACGAGCAGTACTTC
CAWSAVSPYEQYF
>TRBV24-1|NA|TRBJ2-1|once
TGTGCCACCAGTGATCCATTTGGGCCGGGAGAGCAGTTCTTC
CATSDPFGPGEQFF
>TRBV6-1|TRBD1|TRBJ2-7|NA
TGTGCCAGCAGTGACGGAAGGACAGGGGGTAACGAGCAGTACTTC
CASSDGRTGGNEQYF
>TRBV11-3|NA|TRBJ2-7|once
TGTGCCAGCACCAACCAGGCCGGGAACGAGCAGTACTTC
CASTNQAGNEQYF
>TRBV29-1|NA|TRBJ1-2|NA
TGCAGCGTCCTTCGGGAGGAGGGGGGAGGACCTGACTATGGCTACACCTTC
CSVLREEGGGPDYGYTF
>TRBV5-1|NA|TRBJ1-2|NA
TGCGCCAGCAGCTCCCAGACATCGAACTATGGCTACACCTTC
CASSSQTSNYGYTF
>TRBV2|NA|TRBJ2-2|NA
TGTGCCAGCAGTTTTCAGTCTGGGGGGGAGCTGTTTTTT
CASSFQSGGELFF
>TRBV6-4|TRBD1|TRBJ1-2|NA
TGTGCCAGCGGGGACAGCGGATATGGCTACACCTTC
CASGDSGYGYTF
>TRBV3-1/TRBV3-2|NA|TRBJ2-7|NA
TGTGCCAGCAGCGTAGAGTTCCGTGGCGGGTCGGACGAGCAGTACTTC
CASSVEFRGGSDEQYF
>TRBV5-5|NA|TRBJ2-7|NA
TGTGCCAGCAGCTTGAATGGCGGAATACCTACCTACGAGCAGTACTTC
CASSLNGGIPTYEQYF
>TRBV11-2|TRBD1|TRBJ1-3|NA
TGTGCCAGCAGCGCCTCGACAGGGGTCGGAAACACCATATATTTT
CASSASTGVGNTIYF
>TRBV25-1|NA|TRBJ2-5|NA
TGTGCCAGCAGTGAAATGGGGGGAATCCGAGAGACCCAGTACTTC
CASSEMGGIRETQYF
>TRBV10-1|NA|TRBJ2-2|few
TGCGCCAGCAGTGAGGGTAGGGGCGCGAACACCGGGGAGCTGTTTTTT
CASSEGRGANTGELFF
>TRBV14|NA|TRBJ1-1|NA
TGTGCCAGCAGCCCCCCTTGGGGGGGGAGGAACACTGAAGCTTTCTTT
CASSPPWGGRNTEAFF
>TRBV21-1|NA|TRBJ2-1|NA
TGTGCCAGCACTCGACGCGAATCTAGGGGCTTGTCCTACAATGAGCAGTTCTTC
CASTRRESRGLSYNEQFF
>TRBV3-1/TRBV3-2|NA|TRBJ1-2|NA
TGTGCCAGCAGCCAAGCATTTTCTCGTCAAGCTAACTATGGCTACACCTTC
CASSQAFSRQANYGYTF
>TRBV5-4|NA|TRBJ1-1|NA
TGTGCCAGCAGCTTGAGGGCCGGTCCTTCTGAAGCTTTCTTT
CASSLRAGPSEAFF
>TRBV6-1|NA|TRBJ1-1|NA
TGTGCCAGCAGTGAAGTCTGGTCAGGGGCTGAAGCTTTCTTT
CASSEVWSGAEAFF
>TRBV3-1/TRBV3-2|NA|TRBJ1-2|few
TGTGCCAGCAGCCAAGTCGCTTCAGGCCCGCTCTATGGCTACACCTTC
CASSQVASGPLYGYTF
>TRBV18|TRBD2|TRBJ2-1|once
TGTGCCACCCGGAGAGCGGGAGGGCCCTACAATGAGCAGTTCTTC
CATRRAGGPYNEQFF
>TRBV19|NA|TRBJ2-4|NA
TGTGCCAGTAGATCGGGTGAAAACATTCAGTACTTC
CASRSGENIQYF